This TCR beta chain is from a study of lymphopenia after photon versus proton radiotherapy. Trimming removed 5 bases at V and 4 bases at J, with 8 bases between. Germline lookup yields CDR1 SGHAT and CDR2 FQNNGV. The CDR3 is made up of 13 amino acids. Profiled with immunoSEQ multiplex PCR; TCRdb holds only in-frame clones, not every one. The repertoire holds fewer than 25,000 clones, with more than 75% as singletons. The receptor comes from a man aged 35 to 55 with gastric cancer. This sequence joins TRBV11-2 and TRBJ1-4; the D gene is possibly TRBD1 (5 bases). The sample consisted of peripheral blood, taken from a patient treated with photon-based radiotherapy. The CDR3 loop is CASSMGDNEKLFF. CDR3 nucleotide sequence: TGTGCCAGCAGCATGGGGGATAATGAAAAACTGTTTTTT.